Listed here are 9 T cell receptor beta chains from one sample, sequenced in a study of T cell responses to AZD1222 COVID-19 vaccine. Method: immunoSEQ multiplex PCR; TCRdb's copy keeps in-frame clones and lacks some. The profile shows more than 95,000 clones, over 80% of them singletons. Sequencing was performed on peripheral blood, taken on day 0 of AZD1222 vaccination. These receptors all come from an adult in good health.

The genes are TRBV15 and TRBJ1-5, with D perhaps matching TRBD1 (5 bases). This CDR3 has 18 residues. In germline, CDR1 is LNHNV, CDR2 YYDKDF (reference sequence). The V end lost 2 bases, the J end lost 5 bases, and 22 bases lay between the germline ends. The DNA of the CDR3 is TGTGCCACCAGCAGACGGACATCAGGGTTTTATGGTGATCAGCCCCAGCATTTT. Amino acid sequence: CATSRRTSGFYGDQPQHF.

V and J are TRBV19 and TRBJ2-2; D might be TRBD1 (6 bases). V was shortened by 7 bases and J by 4 bases, with 13 bases between the two germline ends. Germline V gene sequence: CDR1 LNHDA, CDR2 SQIVND (reference sequence). The CDR3 sequence is 14 residues long. The CDR3 DNA reads TGTGCCAGTACTCCCAGGACAGTCACCGGGGAGCTGTTTTTT. It codes for CASTPRTVTGELFF.

This sequence joins TRBV7-9 and TRBJ2-5, with D maybe TRBD2 (5 bases). Deletions cut 2 bases from V and 4 bases from J, with 11 bases between. Germline V gene lookup returns CDR1 SEHNR and CDR2 FQNEAQ (reference sequence). This CDR3 comprises 14 residues. CDR3 nucleotides: TGTGCCAGCAGCTTACGAGTAGGAGGAGAGACCCAGTACTTC. Translation: CASSLRVGGETQYF.

Only a few counts were recorded for this clone. The V call is TRBV2, the J call TRBJ1-1, with 8 bases identical to TRBD1. The CDR3 runs 14 residues. CDR1 SNHLY and CDR2 FYNNEI come from the germline V gene. Trimming removed 3 bases from V and 9 bases from J; junction bases left unmatched: 9. The CDR3 region has the DNA TGTGCCAGCAGTGATCAGGGGGCGCTCACCAAAGCTTTCTTT. This codes for CASSDQGALTKAFF.

This chain connects TRBV7-9 to TRBJ2-3; unclear D gene. Germline V gene data show CDR1 as SEHNR and CDR2 as FQNEAQ (reference sequence). The V gene lost 7 bases and the J gene lost 6 bases, with 11 bases spanning the gap. This CDR3 is 12 amino acids long. In nucleotides, the CDR3 is TGTGCCAGCACCTGGATGGGGGATACGCAGTATTTT. Its translation is CASTWMGDTQYF.

The J gene is TRBJ1-6, the V gene TRBV10-3; no definite D call. The CDR3 loop spans 12 amino acids. Germline CDR1 is ENHRY and CDR2 is SYGVKD. V was pared by 0 bases and J by 9 bases, with 3 bases between. The CDR3 here is CAISESGSPLHF. The CDR3 DNA reads TGTGCCATCAGTGAGTCGGGTTCACCCCTCCACTTT.

The genes are TRBV5-4 and TRBJ2-4; TRBD1 matches at 9 bases. V was pared by 4 bases and J by 7 bases, with 6 bases of the junction left unmatched. Germline assignment: CDR1 SGHNT and CDR2 YYREEE (reference sequence). This CDR3 region has 14 residues. The CDR3 spells CASSPGTGFNIQYF. In DNA, the CDR3 is TGTGCCAGCAGCCCCGGGACAGGGTTTAACATTCAGTACTTC. Together with reference TRBV5-4 and TRBJ2-4, the CDR3 gives the full variable domain: ETGVTQSPTHLIKTRGQQVTLRCSSQSGHNTVSWYQQALGQGPQFIFQYYREEENGRGNFPPRFSGLQFPNYSSELNVNALELDDSALYLCASSPGTGFNIQYFGAGTRLSVL.

The chain carries TRBV5-6 and TRBJ2-5, with TRBD1 as a possible D gene (5 bases). From germline, CDR1 is SGHDT and CDR2 YYEEEE. V was shortened by 1 base and J by 9 bases, with 19 bases between the two germline ends. The CDR3 is 15 amino acids. The CDR3 DNA reads as TGTGCCAGCAGCTTGTGGGTAGCAGGGCTGGGTGCCCAGTACTTC. Translation gives CASSLWVAGLGAQYF.

The V call is TRBV28, the J call TRBJ1-1; a possible D gene is TRBD1 (6 bases). The V end lost 3 bases, the J end lost 0 bases, and 8 bases lay between the germline ends. The CDR3 is 14 residues long. From germline, CDR1 is MDHEN and CDR2 SYDVKM. CDR3 DNA sequence: TGTGCCAGCAGTTTCCAGGGGCTGAACACTGAAGCTTTCTTT. It is translated as CASSFQGLNTEAFF.